A selection of T cell receptor beta chains follows, all from one sample in a study of T cells after yellow fever vaccination. TCRdb itself ran the 5' RACE reads through MiXCR, one entry per CDR3 protein. The table has around 400,000 distinct CDR3 sequences, 9.5% to 13% seen once. The sequencing used PBMCs, collected on the day of the first yellow fever vaccination. The receptors were gathered from a man aged 18 to 29 who received the YFV17D yellow fever vaccine. CDR3s include the opening cysteine and the closing phenylalanine or tryptophan. The order of the fields is V gene, clone size, D gene, J gene, CDR3 protein, CDR3 DNA. A D gene is named only where the DNA matches it firmly. Expanded clones get a size class; other rows say once, few or many, or leave the size out.

v_gene: TRBV10-3
abundance: -
d_gene: TRBD2
j_gene: TRBJ2-5
CDR3aa: CAISYAGGRETQYF
CDR3nt: TGTGCCATCAGTTACGCGGGGGGGCGGGAGACCCAGTACTTC

v_gene: TRBV18
abundance: few
d_gene: -
j_gene: TRBJ2-3
CDR3aa: CASSPGSLSTDTQYF
CDR3nt: TGTGCCAGCTCTCCGGGGTCCCTAAGCACAGATACGCAGTATTTT

v_gene: TRBV9
abundance: -
d_gene: -
j_gene: TRBJ2-5
CDR3aa: CASSVPAPWGETQYF
CDR3nt: TGTGCCAGCAGCGTCCCCGCCCCATGGGGGGAGACCCAGTACTTC

v_gene: TRBV6-5
abundance: many
d_gene: TRBD2
j_gene: TRBJ2-7
CDR3aa: CASSSSGGLYEQYF
CDR3nt: TGTGCCAGCAGTTCTAGCGGGGGGTTGTACGAGCAGTACTTC

v_gene: TRBV5-5
abundance: few
d_gene: TRBD1
j_gene: TRBJ1-2
CDR3aa: CASSLDVGTGSNGYTF
CDR3nt: TGTGCCAGCAGCTTGGACGTCGGGACAGGGTCTAATGGCTACACCTTC

v_gene: TRBV5-1
abundance: few
d_gene: TRBD1
j_gene: TRBJ2-5
CDR3aa: CASSLSLGQGQTQYF
CDR3nt: TGCGCCAGCAGCTTGTCTTTGGGACAGGGGCAGACCCAGTACTTC

v_gene: TRBV7-2
abundance: -
d_gene: -
j_gene: TRBJ2-2
CDR3aa: CASSLPATANTGELFF
CDR3nt: TGTGCCAGCAGCTTACCCGCGACAGCCAACACCGGGGAGCTGTTTTTT

v_gene: TRBV18
abundance: many
d_gene: -
j_gene: TRBJ2-3
CDR3aa: CASSPLLDTQYF
CDR3nt: TGTGCCAGCTCACCTCTACTAGATACGCAGTATTTT

v_gene: TRBV5-1
abundance: many
d_gene: -
j_gene: TRBJ1-1
CDR3aa: CASSLAITTEAFF
CDR3nt: TGCGCCAGCAGCTTGGCCATAACCACTGAAGCTTTCTTT

v_gene: TRBV5-1
abundance: many
d_gene: TRBD2
j_gene: TRBJ2-7
CDR3aa: CASSPTSSGGNYEQYF
CDR3nt: TGCGCCAGCAGCCCCACCTCTAGCGGGGGGAACTACGAGCAGTACTTC

v_gene: TRBV5-8
abundance: -
d_gene: -
j_gene: TRBJ2-5
CDR3aa: CASSLYGTSPSETQYF
CDR3nt: TGTGCCAGCAGCTTATATGGAACAAGTCCCTCCGAGACCCAGTACTTC

v_gene: TRBV7-2
abundance: few
d_gene: -
j_gene: TRBJ1-5
CDR3aa: CASSFPQFNQPQHF
CDR3nt: TGTGCCAGCAGCTTTCCGCAGTTCAATCAGCCCCAGCATTTT

v_gene: TRBV4-1
abundance: few
d_gene: -
j_gene: TRBJ1-2
CDR3aa: CASSQVRGAGDGYTF
CDR3nt: TGCGCCAGCAGCCAAGTCAGAGGAGCTGGGGATGGCTACACCTTC

v_gene: TRBV5-5
abundance: -
d_gene: -
j_gene: TRBJ1-1
CDR3aa: CASSLGGFGNTEAFF
CDR3nt: TGTGCCAGCAGCTTGGGGGGGTTCGGGAACACTGAAGCTTTCTTT

v_gene: TRBV27
abundance: -
d_gene: -
j_gene: TRBJ1-5
CDR3aa: CATGQPQHF
CDR3nt: TGTGCCACCGGTCAGCCCCAGCATTTT

v_gene: TRBV2
abundance: -
d_gene: TRBD1
j_gene: TRBJ2-3
CDR3aa: CASRGGPPSTDTQYF
CDR3nt: TGTGCCAGCAGAGGGGGCCCCCCGAGCACAGATACGCAGTATTTT

v_gene: TRBV20-1
abundance: few
d_gene: TRBD2
j_gene: TRBJ2-1
CDR3aa: CSARDPGTSPEQFF
CDR3nt: TGCAGTGCTAGGGACCCCGGGACTAGTCCCGAGCAGTTCTTC

v_gene: TRBV7-2
abundance: few
d_gene: TRBD1
j_gene: TRBJ2-3
CDR3aa: CASTYGQAITDTQYF
CDR3nt: TGTGCCAGCACTTATGGACAGGCGATCACAGATACGCAGTATTTT

v_gene: TRBV7-3
abundance: few
d_gene: TRBD2
j_gene: TRBJ2-5
CDR3aa: CASSSAGGPRETQYF
CDR3nt: TGTGCCAGCAGCTCGGCGGGGGGGCCTCGAGAGACCCAGTACTTC

v_gene: TRBV3-1
abundance: -
d_gene: -
j_gene: TRBJ1-2
CDR3aa: CACSQTGDEDYGYTF
CDR3nt: TGTGCCTGCAGCCAAACGGGGGACGAGGACTATGGCTACACCTTC

v_gene: TRBV6-5
abundance: -
d_gene: -
j_gene: TRBJ2-3
CDR3aa: CASSYSGLPSTDTQYF
CDR3nt: TGTGCCAGCAGTTACTCAGGCCTTCCTAGCACAGATACGCAGTATTTT

v_gene: TRBV7-2
abundance: many
d_gene: TRBD2
j_gene: TRBJ2-3
CDR3aa: CASSLLAGGTDTQYF
CDR3nt: TGTGCCAGCAGTTTATTAGCGGGGGGCACAGATACGCAGTATTTT

v_gene: TRBV7-2
abundance: -
d_gene: -
j_gene: TRBJ1-4
CDR3aa: CASSLVTGDREKLFF
CDR3nt: TGTGCCAGCAGCTTAGTGACCGGGGACCGGGAAAAACTGTTTTTT

v_gene: TRBV19
abundance: few
d_gene: TRBD1
j_gene: TRBJ2-2
CDR3aa: CASSIGQVNTGELFF
CDR3nt: TGTGCCAGTAGTATCGGACAGGTGAACACCGGGGAGCTGTTTTTT

v_gene: TRBV29-1
abundance: -
d_gene: -
j_gene: TRBJ2-3
CDR3aa: CSVASTSTDTQYF
CDR3nt: TGCAGCGTTGCTTCTACTAGCACAGATACGCAGTATTTT

v_gene: TRBV5-1
abundance: -
d_gene: -
j_gene: TRBJ1-1
CDR3aa: CASRLVGEAFF
CDR3nt: TGCGCCAGCAGGCTGGTAGGAGAAGCTTTCTTT

v_gene: TRBV7-9
abundance: -
d_gene: TRBD1
j_gene: TRBJ1-4
CDR3aa: CASSSGTVGEKLFF
CDR3nt: TGTGCCAGCAGTTCAGGGACAGTCGGGGAAAAACTGTTTTTT

v_gene: TRBV20-1
abundance: -
d_gene: -
j_gene: TRBJ1-1
CDR3aa: CSALKFLRTEAFF
CDR3nt: TGCAGTGCACTAAAATTTCTGCGCACTGAAGCTTTCTTT

v_gene: TRBV5-1
abundance: few
d_gene: -
j_gene: TRBJ1-1
CDR3aa: CASSDTSTGNTEAFF
CDR3nt: TGCGCCAGCAGCGATACCTCGACAGGGAACACTGAAGCTTTCTTT

v_gene: TRBV12-3/TRBV12-4
abundance: few
d_gene: -
j_gene: TRBJ1-2
CDR3aa: CASSLTDLYGYTF
CDR3nt: TGTGCCAGCAGTTTGACAGATCTCTATGGCTACACCTTC

v_gene: TRBV2
abundance: few
d_gene: TRBD1
j_gene: TRBJ2-1
CDR3aa: CASSGTGENEQFF
CDR3nt: TGTGCCAGCAGTGGGACAGGGGAGAATGAGCAGTTCTTC

v_gene: TRBV11-1
abundance: -
d_gene: -
j_gene: TRBJ2-5
CDR3aa: CASSFTEGTQYF
CDR3nt: TGTGCCAGCAGCTTTACAGAGGGGACCCAGTACTTC

v_gene: TRBV29-1
abundance: -
d_gene: TRBD1
j_gene: TRBJ1-2
CDR3aa: CSDGQAGGYTF
CDR3nt: TGCAGCGACGGACAGGCAGGCGGCTACACCTTC

v_gene: TRBV20-1
abundance: many
d_gene: -
j_gene: TRBJ2-5
CDR3aa: CSAREVRGQETQYF
CDR3nt: TGCAGTGCTAGAGAGGTGCGGGGCCAAGAGACCCAGTACTTC

v_gene: TRBV7-2
abundance: -
d_gene: TRBD1
j_gene: TRBJ2-3
CDR3aa: CASSLRTGEGTDTQYF
CDR3nt: TGTGCCAGCAGCTTACGGACAGGAGAGGGCACAGATACGCAGTATTTT

v_gene: TRBV9
abundance: -
d_gene: -
j_gene: TRBJ2-7
CDR3aa: CASSAGDLNKVDEQYF
CDR3nt: TGTGCCAGCAGCGCAGGGGACCTTAACAAGGTCGACGAGCAGTACTTC

v_gene: TRBV6-1
abundance: -
d_gene: TRBD1
j_gene: TRBJ2-3
CDR3aa: CASSAQGALSTDTQYF
CDR3nt: TGTGCCAGCAGTGCACAGGGGGCTTTAAGCACAGATACGCAGTATTTT

v_gene: TRBV12-3/TRBV12-4
abundance: few
d_gene: -
j_gene: TRBJ1-1
CDR3aa: CASSLVGRGTEAFF
CDR3nt: TGTGCCAGCAGTTTAGTGGGAAGGGGCACTGAAGCTTTCTTT

v_gene: TRBV2
abundance: -
d_gene: -
j_gene: TRBJ2-2
CDR3aa: CASRQDSYTGELFF
CDR3nt: TGTGCCAGCAGGCAGGACAGCTACACCGGGGAGCTGTTTTTT